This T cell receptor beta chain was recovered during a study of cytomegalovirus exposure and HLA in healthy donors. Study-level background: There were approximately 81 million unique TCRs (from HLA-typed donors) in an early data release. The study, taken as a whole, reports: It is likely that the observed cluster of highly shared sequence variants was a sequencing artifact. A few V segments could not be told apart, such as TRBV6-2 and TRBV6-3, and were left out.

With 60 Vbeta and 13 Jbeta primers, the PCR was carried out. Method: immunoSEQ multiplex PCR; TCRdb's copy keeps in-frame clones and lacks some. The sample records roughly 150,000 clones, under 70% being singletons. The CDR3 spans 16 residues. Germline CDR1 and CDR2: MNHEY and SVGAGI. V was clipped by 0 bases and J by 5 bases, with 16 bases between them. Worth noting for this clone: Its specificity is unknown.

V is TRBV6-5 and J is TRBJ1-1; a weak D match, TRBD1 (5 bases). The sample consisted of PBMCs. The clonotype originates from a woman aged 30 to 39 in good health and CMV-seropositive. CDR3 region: CASSYSGVGVGTEAFF. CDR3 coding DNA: TGTGCCAGCAGTTACTCTGGGGTAGGGGTAGGTACTGAAGCTTTCTTT.